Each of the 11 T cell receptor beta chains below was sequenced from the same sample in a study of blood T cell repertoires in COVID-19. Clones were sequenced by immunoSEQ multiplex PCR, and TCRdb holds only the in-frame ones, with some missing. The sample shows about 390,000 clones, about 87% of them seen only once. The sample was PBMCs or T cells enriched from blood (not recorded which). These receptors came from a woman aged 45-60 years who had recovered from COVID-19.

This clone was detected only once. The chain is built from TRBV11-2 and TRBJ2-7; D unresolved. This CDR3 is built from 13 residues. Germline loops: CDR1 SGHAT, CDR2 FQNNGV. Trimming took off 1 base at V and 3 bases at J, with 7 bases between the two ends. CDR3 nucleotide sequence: TGTGCCAGCAGCTTAGTCGAGTACTACGAGCAGTACTTC. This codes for CASSLVEYYEQYF. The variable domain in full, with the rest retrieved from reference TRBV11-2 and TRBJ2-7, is EAGVAQSPRYKIIEKRQSVAFWCNPISGHATLYWYQQILGQGPKLLIQFQNNGVVDDSQLPKDRFSAERLKGVDSTLKIQPAKLEDSAVYLCASSLVEYYEQYFGPGTRLTVT.

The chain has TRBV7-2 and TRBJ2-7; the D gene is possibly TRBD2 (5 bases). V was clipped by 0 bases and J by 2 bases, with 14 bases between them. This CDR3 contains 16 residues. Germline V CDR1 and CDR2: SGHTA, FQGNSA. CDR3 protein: CASSLASVGATYEQYF. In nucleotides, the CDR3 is TGTGCCAGCAGCTTAGCGTCGGTGGGAGCTACCTACGAGCAGTACTTC.

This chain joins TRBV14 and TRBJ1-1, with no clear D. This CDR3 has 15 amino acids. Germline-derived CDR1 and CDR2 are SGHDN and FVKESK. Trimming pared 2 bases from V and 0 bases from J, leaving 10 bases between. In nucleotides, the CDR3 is TGTGCCAGCAGCCAAATGGGCAGATTGAACACTGAAGCTTTCTTT. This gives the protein CASSQMGRLNTEAFF.

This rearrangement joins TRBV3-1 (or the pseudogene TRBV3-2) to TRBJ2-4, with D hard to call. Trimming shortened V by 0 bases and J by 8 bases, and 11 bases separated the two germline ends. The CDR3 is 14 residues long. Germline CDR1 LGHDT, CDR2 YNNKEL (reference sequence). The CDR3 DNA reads TGTGCCAGCAGCCAAGATGTGGCTGGTGACATTCAGTACTTC. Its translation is CASSQDVAGDIQYF.

In DNA form, the CDR3 reads TGTGCCAGCAGCGCTGGGGGGCTAGCGGGCGAGAGGACCCAGTACTTC. Translating it yields CASSAGGLAGERTQYF. This chain connects TRBV9 to TRBJ2-5, with TRBD2 matching 8 bases. The CDR3 has 16 amino acids. Germline V gives CDR1 SGDLS, CDR2 YYNGEE. Germline trimming cut 3 bases from V and 7 bases from J; bases unmatched to any gene: 14.

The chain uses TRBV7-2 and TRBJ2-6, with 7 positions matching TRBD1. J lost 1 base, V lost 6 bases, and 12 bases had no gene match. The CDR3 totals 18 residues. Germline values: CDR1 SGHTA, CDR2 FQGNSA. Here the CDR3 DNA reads TGTGCCAGCAGTCGTGGGACAGTCCAGGGGTCTGGGGCCAACGTCCTGACTTTC. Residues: CASSRGTVQGSGANVLTF.

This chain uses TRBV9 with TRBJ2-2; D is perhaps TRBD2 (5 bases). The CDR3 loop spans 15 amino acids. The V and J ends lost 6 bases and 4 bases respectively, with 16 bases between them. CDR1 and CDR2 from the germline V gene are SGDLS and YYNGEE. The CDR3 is CASNTGVMGTGELFF. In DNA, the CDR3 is TGTGCCAGCAATACCGGGGTTATGGGCACCGGGGAGCTGTTTTTT. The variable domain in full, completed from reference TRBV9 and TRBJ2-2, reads DSGVTQTPKHLITATGQRVTLRCSPRSGDLSVYWYQQSLDQGLQFLIQYYNGEERAKGNILERFSAQQFPDLHSELNLSSLELGDSALYFCASNTGVMGTGELFFGEGSRLTVL.

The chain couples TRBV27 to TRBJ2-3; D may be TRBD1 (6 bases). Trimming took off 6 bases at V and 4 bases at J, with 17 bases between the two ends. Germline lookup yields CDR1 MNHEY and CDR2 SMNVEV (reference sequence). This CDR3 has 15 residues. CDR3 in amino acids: CASRRIGGRPDTQYF. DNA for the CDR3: TGTGCCAGCAGGAGGATAGGGGGTCGACCAGATACGCAGTATTTT.

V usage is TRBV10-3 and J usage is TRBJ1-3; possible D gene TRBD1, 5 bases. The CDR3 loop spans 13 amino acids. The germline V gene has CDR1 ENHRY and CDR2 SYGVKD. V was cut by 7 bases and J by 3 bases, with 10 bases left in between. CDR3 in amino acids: CAIKVQGGNTIYF. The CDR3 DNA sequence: TGTGCCATCAAAGTCCAGGGTGGAAACACCATATATTTT.

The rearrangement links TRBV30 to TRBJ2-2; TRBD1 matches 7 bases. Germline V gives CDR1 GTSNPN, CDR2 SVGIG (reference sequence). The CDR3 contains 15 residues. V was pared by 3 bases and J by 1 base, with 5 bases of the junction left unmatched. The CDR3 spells CAWRARDRNTGELFF. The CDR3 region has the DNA TGTGCCTGGAGAGCCCGGGACAGGAACACCGGGGAGCTGTTTTTT.

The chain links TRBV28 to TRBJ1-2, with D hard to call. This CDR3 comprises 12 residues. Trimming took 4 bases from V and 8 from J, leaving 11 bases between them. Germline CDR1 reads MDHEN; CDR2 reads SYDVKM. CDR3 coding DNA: TGTGCCAGCAGTTCGGGTCCTATGGGCTACACCTTC. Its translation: CASSSGPMGYTF.